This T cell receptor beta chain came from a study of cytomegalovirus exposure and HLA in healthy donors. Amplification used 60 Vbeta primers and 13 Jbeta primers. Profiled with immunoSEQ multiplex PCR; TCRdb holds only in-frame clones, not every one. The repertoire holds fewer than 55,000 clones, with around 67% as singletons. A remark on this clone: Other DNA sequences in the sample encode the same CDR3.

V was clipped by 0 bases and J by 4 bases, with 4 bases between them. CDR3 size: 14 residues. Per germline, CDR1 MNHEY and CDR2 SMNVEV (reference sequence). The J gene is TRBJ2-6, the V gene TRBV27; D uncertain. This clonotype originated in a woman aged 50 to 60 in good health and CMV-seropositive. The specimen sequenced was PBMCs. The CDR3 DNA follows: TGTGCCAGCAGTTTATCGTCGGGGGCCAACGTCCTGACTTTC. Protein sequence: CASSLSSGANVLTF.